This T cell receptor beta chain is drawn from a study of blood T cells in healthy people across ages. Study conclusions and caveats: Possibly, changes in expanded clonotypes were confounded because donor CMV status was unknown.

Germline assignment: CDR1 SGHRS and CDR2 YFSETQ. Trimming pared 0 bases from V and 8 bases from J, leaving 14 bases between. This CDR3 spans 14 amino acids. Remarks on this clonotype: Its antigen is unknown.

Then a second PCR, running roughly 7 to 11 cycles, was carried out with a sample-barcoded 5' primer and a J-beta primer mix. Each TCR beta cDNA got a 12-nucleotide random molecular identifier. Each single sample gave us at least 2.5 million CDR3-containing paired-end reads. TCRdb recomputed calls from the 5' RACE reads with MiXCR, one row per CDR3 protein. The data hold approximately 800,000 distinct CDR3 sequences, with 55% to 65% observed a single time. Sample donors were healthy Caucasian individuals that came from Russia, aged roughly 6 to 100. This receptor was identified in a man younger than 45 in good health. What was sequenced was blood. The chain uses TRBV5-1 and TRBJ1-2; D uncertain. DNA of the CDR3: TGCGCCAGCAGCTTGGAGGGTACTCATGCGGGCTACACCTTC. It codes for CASSLEGTHAGYTF.